The present TCR beta chain was sequenced within a study of T cells in pancreatic ductal adenocarcinoma. No neoadjuvant therapy was given to the selected pancreatic ductal adenocarcinoma patients before their surgery. A word on this clone: Its antigen is still unknown.

Findings and limits, study-wide: The resected cohort was biased toward the minority with early-stage disease. Blood clonality (about 0.07) did not differ significantly from tumor (about 0.112).

The CDR3 extends over 12 amino acids. Trimming removed 8 bases from V and 5 bases from J; junction bases left unmatched: 5. Per germline, CDR1 LNHDA and CDR2 SQIVND (reference sequence). The protocol was immunoSEQ multiplex PCR, while the TCRdb copy is restricted to in-frame clones and leaves out a portion. The sample lists about 30,000 clones, approximately 92% occurring once. The sequenced sample consisted of PBMCs. The V and J genes are TRBV19 and TRBJ2-7; 8 bases fit TRBD1. The TCR sequence derives from a human donor with pancreatic ductal adenocarcinoma. CDR3: CASGDRRDEQYF. The CDR3 DNA follows: TGTGCCAGTGGGGACAGGCGGGACGAGCAGTACTTC.